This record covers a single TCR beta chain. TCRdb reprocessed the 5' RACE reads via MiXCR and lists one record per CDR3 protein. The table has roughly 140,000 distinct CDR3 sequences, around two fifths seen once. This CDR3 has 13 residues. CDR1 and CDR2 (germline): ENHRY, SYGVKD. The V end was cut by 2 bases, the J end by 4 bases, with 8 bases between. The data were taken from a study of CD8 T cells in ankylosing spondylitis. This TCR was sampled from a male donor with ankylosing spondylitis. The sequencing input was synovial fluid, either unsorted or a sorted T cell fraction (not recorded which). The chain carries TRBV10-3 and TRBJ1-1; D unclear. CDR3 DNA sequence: TGTGCCATCAGTGAGGACCGGGGCACTGAAGCTTTCTTT. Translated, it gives CAISEDRGTEAFF.